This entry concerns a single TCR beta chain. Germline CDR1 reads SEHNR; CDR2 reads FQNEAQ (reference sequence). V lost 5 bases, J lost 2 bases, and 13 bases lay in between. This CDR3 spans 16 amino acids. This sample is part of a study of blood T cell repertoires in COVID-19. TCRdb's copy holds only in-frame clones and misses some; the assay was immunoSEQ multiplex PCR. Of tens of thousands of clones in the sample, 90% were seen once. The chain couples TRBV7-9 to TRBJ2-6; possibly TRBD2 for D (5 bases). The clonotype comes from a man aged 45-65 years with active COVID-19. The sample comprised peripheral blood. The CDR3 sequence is CASSTIRRTGANVLTF. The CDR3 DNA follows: TGTGCCAGCAGCACCATCAGGAGGACTGGGGCCAACGTCCTGACTTTC.